This T cell receptor (beta chain) is from a study of T cell responses to AZD1222 COVID-19 vaccine. Study results and limitations: Among AZD1222 vaccinees, only six were seropositive at baseline. The study sampled repertoires only after the peak T cell response. Donors in the cohort were predominantly white British and more often female, and clonal diversity was possibly underestimated.

The V end lost 5 bases, the J end lost 6 bases, and 15 bases lay between the germline ends. CDR3 length: 14 residues. Germline V gene sequence: CDR1 SGHRS, CDR2 YFSETQ. A note on this clone: What it binds is not known.

Samples with a second dose at about 4 or about 12 weeks were pooled together. This table comes from immunoSEQ multiplex PCR, and its TCRdb copy is limited to in-frame clones, with some not included. The sample consists of about 110,000 clones, 80% to 95% of them appearing once. Here the sequenced sample was peripheral blood, taken 28 days after the second AZD1222 dose. The chain recombines TRBV5-1 with TRBJ2-1, with D possibly TRBD2 on 6 matching bases. This receptor was obtained from an adult who received the AZD1222 COVID-19 vaccine. DNA for the CDR3: TGCGCCAGCAGTTACCCAACTAGCACCAATGAGCAGTTCTTC. Translating gives CASSYPTSTNEQFF.